The 2 T cell receptor beta chains in this list originate from one sample, sequenced in a study of OX40 agonist ivuxolimab in advanced cancers. Libraries were prepared by immunoSEQ multiplex PCR; TCRdb keeps only in-frame clonotypes and omits some of them. This table holds 89,000 or so clones, almost 90% found once. The specimen comprised CD4+ or CD8+ T cells sorted from blood, sampled in a trial of the OX40 agonist ivuxolimab. Receptors originate from an adult with an advanced solid tumor such as melanoma, head and neck, liver or kidney cancer.

V and J are TRBV10-3 and TRBJ2-5; D is ambiguous. V was cut by 5 bases and J by 1 base, with 11 bases left in between. The CDR3 covers 14 residues. Per the germline V gene, CDR1 is ENHRY and CDR2 is SYGVKD. The CDR3 region is CAISNTVIQETQYF. CDR3 nucleotides: TGTGCCATCAGTAATACCGTCATCCAAGAGACCCAGTACTTC.

V is TRBV9 and J is TRBJ2-5; a weak D match, TRBD2 (6 bases). The CDR3 covers 16 residues. Germline V CDR1 and CDR2: SGDLS, YYNGEE. The ends were cut back, 1 base at V and 5 bases at J, with 18 bases in the middle. The CDR3 sequence: CASSVRAAGRLETQYF. The CDR3 nucleotides read TGTGCCAGCAGCGTAAGGGCAGCGGGTCGCTTGGAGACCCAGTACTTC.